This TCR beta chain was found in a study of shared clonotypes between healthy human individuals. Points from the study as a whole: The authors sampled blood alone, and tissue repertoires likely differ.

Germline V gives CDR1 GTSNPN, CDR2 SVGIG (reference sequence). Trimming took 3 bases from V and 7 from J, leaving 15 bases between them. The CDR3 is made up of 13 amino acids. On this clone itself: Its antigen is unknown.

Libraries were prepared by immunoSEQ multiplex PCR; TCRdb keeps only in-frame clonotypes and omits some of them. The sample carries approximately 500,000 clones, almost 97% recorded once. Sequenced input: naive CD4+ T cells sorted from blood. Subset specified: CD45RA+ positively selected. The sequence derives from a woman aged 25 to 39 in good health. The rearrangement uses TRBV30 and TRBJ1-2, with D possibly matching TRBD1 (6 bases). The CDR3 DNA reads TGTGCCTGGAGATCGGTCGGCAGGGGTGGCTACACCTTC. Its translation: CAWRSVGRGGYTF.